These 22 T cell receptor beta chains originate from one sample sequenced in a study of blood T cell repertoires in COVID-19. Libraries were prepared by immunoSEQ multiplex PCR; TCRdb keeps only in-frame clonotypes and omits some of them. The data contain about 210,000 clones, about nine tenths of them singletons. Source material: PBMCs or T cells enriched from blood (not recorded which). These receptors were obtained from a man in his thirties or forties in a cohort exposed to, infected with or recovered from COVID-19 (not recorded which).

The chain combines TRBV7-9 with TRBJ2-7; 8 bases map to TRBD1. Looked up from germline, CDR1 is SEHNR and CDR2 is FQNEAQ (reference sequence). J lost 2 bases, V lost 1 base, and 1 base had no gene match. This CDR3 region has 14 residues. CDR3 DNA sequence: TGTGCCAGCAGCTTAGGGGACAGGCCCTACGAGCAGTACTTC. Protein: CASSLGDRPYEQYF.

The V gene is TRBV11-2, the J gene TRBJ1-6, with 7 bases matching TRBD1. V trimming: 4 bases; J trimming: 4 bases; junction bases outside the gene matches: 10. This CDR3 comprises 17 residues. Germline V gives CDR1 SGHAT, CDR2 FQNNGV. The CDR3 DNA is TGTGCCAGCAGCTCCCCCCGACAGGGAACTTATAATTCACCCCTCCACTTT. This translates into CASSSPRQGTYNSPLHF.

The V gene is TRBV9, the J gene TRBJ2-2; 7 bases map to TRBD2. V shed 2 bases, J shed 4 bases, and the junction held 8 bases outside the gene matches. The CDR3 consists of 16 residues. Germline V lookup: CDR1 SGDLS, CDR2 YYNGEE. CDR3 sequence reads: CASSVGGASGTGELFF. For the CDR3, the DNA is TGTGCCAGCAGCGTGGGCGGGGCTAGCGGCACCGGGGAGCTGTTTTTT.

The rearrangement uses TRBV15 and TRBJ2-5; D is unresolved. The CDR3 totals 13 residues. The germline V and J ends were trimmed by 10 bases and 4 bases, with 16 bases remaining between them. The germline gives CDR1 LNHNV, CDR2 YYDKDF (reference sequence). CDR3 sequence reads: CASREVLVETQYF. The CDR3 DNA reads TGTGCCAGCCGTGAGGTCCTTGTAGAGACCCAGTACTTC.

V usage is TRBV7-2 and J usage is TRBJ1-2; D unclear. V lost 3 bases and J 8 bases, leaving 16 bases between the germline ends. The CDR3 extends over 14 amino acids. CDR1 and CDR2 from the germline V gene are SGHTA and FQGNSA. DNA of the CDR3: TGTGCCAGCAGCTTCACAGAGTTGGCGGGGGGCTACACCTTC. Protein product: CASSFTELAGGYTF.

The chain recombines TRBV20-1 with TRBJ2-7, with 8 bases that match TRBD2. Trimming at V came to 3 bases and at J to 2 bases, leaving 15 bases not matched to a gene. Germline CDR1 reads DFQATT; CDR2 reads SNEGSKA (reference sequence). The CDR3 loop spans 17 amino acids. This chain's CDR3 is CSASTRKGGLGAYEQYF. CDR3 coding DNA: TGCAGTGCTAGTACGCGTAAAGGGGGACTAGGAGCCTACGAGCAGTACTTC.

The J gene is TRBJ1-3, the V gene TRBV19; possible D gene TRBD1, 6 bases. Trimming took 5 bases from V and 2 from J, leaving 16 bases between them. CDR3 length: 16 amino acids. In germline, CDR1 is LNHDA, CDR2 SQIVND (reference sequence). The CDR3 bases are TGTGCCAGTAGTTTGTGGCAGGGGCGCACTGGAAACACCATATATTTT. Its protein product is CASSLWQGRTGNTIYF. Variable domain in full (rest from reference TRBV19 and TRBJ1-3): DGGITQSPKYLFRKEGQNVTLSCEQNLNHDAMYWYRQDPGQGLRLIYYSQIVNDFQKGDIAEGYSVSREKKESFPLTVTSAQKNPTAFYLCASSLWQGRTGNTIYFGEGSWLTVV.

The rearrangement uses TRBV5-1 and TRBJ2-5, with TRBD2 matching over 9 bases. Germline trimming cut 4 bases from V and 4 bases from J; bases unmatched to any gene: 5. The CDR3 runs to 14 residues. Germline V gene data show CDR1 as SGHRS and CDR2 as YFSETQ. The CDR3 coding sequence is TGCGCCAGCAGCGCGGGAGGGGGCACAGAGACCCAGTACTTC. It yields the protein CASSAGGGTETQYF.

The chain's CDR3 is CASSVDRGEEPQHF. The CDR3 coding sequence is TGTGCCAGCAGCGTGGACAGGGGGGAAGAGCCCCAGCATTTT. V is TRBV7-9 and J is TRBJ1-5; 10 nucleotides match TRBD1. V was clipped by 5 bases and J by 8 bases; unmatched bases: 6. The CDR3 consists of 14 residues. The germline gives CDR1 SEHNR, CDR2 FQNEAQ (reference sequence).

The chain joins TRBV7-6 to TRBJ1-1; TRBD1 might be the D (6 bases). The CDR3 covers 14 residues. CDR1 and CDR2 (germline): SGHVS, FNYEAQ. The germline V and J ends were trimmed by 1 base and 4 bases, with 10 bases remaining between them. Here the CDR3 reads CASSLDGGRTEAFF. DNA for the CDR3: TGTGCCAGCAGCTTAGACGGGGGGCGCACTGAAGCTTTCTTT.

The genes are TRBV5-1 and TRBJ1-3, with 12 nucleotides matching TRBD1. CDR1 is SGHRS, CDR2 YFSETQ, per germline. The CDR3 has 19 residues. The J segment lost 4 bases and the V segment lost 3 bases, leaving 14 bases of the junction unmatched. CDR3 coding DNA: TGCGCCAGCAGCTCTGTGGCTCCGGGACAGGGGGCGAGCGGAAACACCATATATTTT. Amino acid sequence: CASSSVAPGQGASGNTIYF. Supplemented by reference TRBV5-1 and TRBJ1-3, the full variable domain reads KAGVTQTPRYLIKTRGQQVTLSCSPISGHRSVSWYQQTPGQGLQFLFEYFSETQRNKGNFPGRFSGRQFSNSRSEMNVSTLELGDSALYLCASSSVAPGQGASGNTIYFGEGSWLTVV.

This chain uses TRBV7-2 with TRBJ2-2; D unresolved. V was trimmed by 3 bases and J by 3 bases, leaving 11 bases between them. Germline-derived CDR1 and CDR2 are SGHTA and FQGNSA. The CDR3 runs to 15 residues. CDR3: CASSFINQDTGELFF. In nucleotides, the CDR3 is TGTGCCAGCAGCTTCATAAACCAGGACACCGGGGAGCTGTTTTTT.

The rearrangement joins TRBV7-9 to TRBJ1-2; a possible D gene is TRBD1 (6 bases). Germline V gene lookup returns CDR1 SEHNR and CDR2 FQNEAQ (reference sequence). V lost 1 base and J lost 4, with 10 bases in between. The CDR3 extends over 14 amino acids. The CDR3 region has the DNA TGTGCCAGCAGCTTAGGGGGGCGCGGCTATGGCTACACCTTC. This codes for CASSLGGRGYGYTF.

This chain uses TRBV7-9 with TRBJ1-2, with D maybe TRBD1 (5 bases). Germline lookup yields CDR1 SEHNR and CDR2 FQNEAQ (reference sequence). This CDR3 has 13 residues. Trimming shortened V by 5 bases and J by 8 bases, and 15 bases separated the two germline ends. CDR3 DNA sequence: TGTGCCAGCAGCCCACCCAATCGGGGGGGCTACACCTTC. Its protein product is CASSPPNRGGYTF.

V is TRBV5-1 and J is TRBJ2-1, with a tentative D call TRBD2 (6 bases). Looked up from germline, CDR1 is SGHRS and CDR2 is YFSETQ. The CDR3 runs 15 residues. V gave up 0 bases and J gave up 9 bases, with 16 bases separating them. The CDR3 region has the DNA TGCGCCAGCAGCTTGGGGGTTCTCACCGGGGGTGAGCAGTTCTTC. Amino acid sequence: CASSLGVLTGGEQFF. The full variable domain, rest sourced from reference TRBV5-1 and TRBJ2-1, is KAGVTQTPRYLIKTRGQQVTLSCSPISGHRSVSWYQQTPGQGLQFLFEYFSETQRNKGNFPGRFSGRQFSNSRSEMNVSTLELGDSALYLCASSLGVLTGGEQFFGPGTRLTVL.

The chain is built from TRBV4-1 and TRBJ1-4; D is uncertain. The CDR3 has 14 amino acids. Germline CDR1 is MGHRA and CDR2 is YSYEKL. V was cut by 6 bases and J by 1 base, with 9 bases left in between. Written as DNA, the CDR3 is TGCGCCAGCAGGATCAGTGGAACTAATGAAAAACTGTTTTTT. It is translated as CASRISGTNEKLFF.

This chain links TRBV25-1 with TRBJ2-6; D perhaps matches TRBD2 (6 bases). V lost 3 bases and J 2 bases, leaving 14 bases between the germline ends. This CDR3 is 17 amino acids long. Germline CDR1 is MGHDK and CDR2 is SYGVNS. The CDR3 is CASSDPFTGAGANVLTF. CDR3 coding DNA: TGTGCCAGCAGTGATCCGTTTACGGGGGCTGGGGCCAACGTCCTGACTTTC. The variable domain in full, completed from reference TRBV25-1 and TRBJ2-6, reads EADIYQTPRYLVIGTGKKITLECSQTMGHDKMYWYQQDPGMELHLIHYSYGVNSTEKGDLSSESTVSRIRTEHFPLTLESARPSHTSQYLCASSDPFTGAGANVLTFGAGSRLTVL.

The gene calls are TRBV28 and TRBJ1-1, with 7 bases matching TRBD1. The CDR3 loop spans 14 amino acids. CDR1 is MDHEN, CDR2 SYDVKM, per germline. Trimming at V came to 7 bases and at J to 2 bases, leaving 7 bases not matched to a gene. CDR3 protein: CASIRDRLNTEAFF. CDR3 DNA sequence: TGTGCCAGCATCCGGGACAGACTTAACACTGAAGCTTTCTTT.

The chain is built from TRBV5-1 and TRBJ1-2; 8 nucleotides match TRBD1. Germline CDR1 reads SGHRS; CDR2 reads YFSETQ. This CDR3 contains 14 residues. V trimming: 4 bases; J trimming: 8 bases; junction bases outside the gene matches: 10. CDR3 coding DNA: TGCGCCAGCAGCCCAGGACAGGGATCGGGGGGCTACACCTTC. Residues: CASSPGQGSGGYTF. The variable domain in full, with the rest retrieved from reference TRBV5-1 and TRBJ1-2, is KAGVTQTPRYLIKTRGQQVTLSCSPISGHRSVSWYQQTPGQGLQFLFEYFSETQRNKGNFPGRFSGRQFSNSRSEMNVSTLELGDSALYLCASSPGQGSGGYTFGSGTRLTVV.

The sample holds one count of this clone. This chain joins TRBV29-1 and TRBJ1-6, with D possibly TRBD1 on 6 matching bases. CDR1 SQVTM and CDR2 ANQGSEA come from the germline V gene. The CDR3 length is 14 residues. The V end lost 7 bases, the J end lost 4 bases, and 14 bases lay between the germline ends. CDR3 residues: CSARTGQYNSPLHF. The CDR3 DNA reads TGCAGCGCCCGAACTGGACAGTATAATTCACCCCTCCACTTT.

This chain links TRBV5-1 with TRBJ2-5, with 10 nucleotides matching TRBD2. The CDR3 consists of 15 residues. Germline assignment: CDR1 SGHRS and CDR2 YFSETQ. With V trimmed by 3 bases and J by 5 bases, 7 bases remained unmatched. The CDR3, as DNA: TGCGCCAGCAGCTCGGAACCTAGCGGGAGTGAGACCCAGTACTTC. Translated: CASSSEPSGSETQYF.

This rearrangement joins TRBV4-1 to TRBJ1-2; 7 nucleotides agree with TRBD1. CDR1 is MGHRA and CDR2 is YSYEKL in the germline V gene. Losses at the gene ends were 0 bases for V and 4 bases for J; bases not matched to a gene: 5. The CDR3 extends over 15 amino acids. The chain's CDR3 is CASSQEVGDSYGYTF. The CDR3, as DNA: TGCGCCAGCAGCCAAGAGGTTGGGGACAGCTATGGCTACACCTTC.